Sequencing of this T cell receptor beta chain was carried out in a study of technical replicates of blood from a few donors. In germline, CDR1 is SGHRS, CDR2 YFSETQ. Trimming took 3 bases from V and 0 from J, leaving 9 bases between them. The CDR3 is made up of 14 amino acids. Profiling relied on immunoSEQ multiplex PCR, and the TCRdb table lists in-frame clones only, not all of them. The table includes approximately 66,000 clones, roughly 88% detected once. Sequenced sample: PBMCs. The V and J genes are TRBV5-1 and TRBJ1-1; TRBD1 might be the D (6 bases). This clonotype was sampled from a human donor in good health. Some clones in this sample may be carry-over from other donors' samples. CDR3 loop: CASSSDSLNTEAFF. The CDR3 DNA reads as TGCGCCAGCAGCTCGGACAGTTTGAACACTGAAGCTTTCTTT.